This TCR beta chain was sequenced during a study of T cell changes during pregnancy in multiple sclerosis. Germline V lookup: CDR1 LGHNA, CDR2 YNFKEQ. There are 15 residues in the CDR3. V was shortened by 0 bases and J by 3 bases, with 12 bases between the two germline ends. Measured with immunoSEQ multiplex PCR; TCRdb has only the in-frame clones, and not every one. Of tens of thousands of clones listed, 90% to 95% are singletons. The sequences come from CD8+ T cells from peripheral blood mononuclear cells, collected before pregnancy. The chain joins TRBV4-2 to TRBJ2-7; D may be TRBD2 (6 bases). The TCR comes from a female donor with multiple sclerosis, enrolled in a pregnancy study. CDR3 region: CASSQDMGGLYEQYF. The CDR3 bases are TGTGCCAGCAGCCAAGATATGGGAGGCCTCTACGAGCAGTACTTC.